Shown below are 30 T cell receptor beta chains from a single sample sequenced in a study of shared clonotypes between healthy human individuals. Sequencing used immunoSEQ multiplex PCR; TCRdb keeps in-frame clones, though not all of them. The sample has approximately 2,300,000 clones, 85% to 95% seen once. The sample comprised naive CD4+ T cells from PBMCs. Specified subset: CD45RA+ positively selected. The receptors shown here come from a young man in good health. Some clones in this sample may be carry-over from other donors' samples.

About this clone: Other DNA sequences in the same sample also yield this CDR3. This chain links TRBV5-1 with TRBJ1-1, with D maybe TRBD1 (5 bases). CDR3 length equals 15 residues. The germline V gene encodes CDR1 SGHRS and CDR2 YFSETQ. The germline V and J ends were trimmed by 4 bases and 0 bases, with 13 bases remaining between them. CDR3 amino acids: CASSLLGGVNTEAFF. CDR3 sequence (DNA): TGCGCCAGCAGCCTTCTCGGAGGGGTGAACACTGAAGCTTTCTTT.

V is TRBV7-3 and J is TRBJ2-3; a weak D match, TRBD2 (5 bases). There are 12 residues in the CDR3. CDR1 is SGHTA and CDR2 is FQGTGA in the germline V gene. V lost 2 bases to trimming and J lost 10 bases, with 10 bases between them. The CDR3 nucleotides read TGTGCCAGCAGCTTAGGAGTCGGGGCGCAGTATTTT. Translation: CASSLGVGAQYF.

The chain couples TRBV4-3 to TRBJ2-7, with D uncertain. Looked up from germline, CDR1 is LGHNA and CDR2 is YSLEER. The CDR3 spans 11 residues. V was clipped by 1 base and J by 8 bases, with 6 bases between them. This CDR3 reads CASSQAIKQYF. In DNA form, the CDR3 reads TGCGCCAGCAGCCAAGCCATCAAGCAGTACTTC.

V usage is TRBV5-4 and J usage is TRBJ2-2, with unresolved D. V was trimmed by 4 bases and J by 7 bases, leaving 17 bases between them. Germline V gene sequence: CDR1 SGHNT, CDR2 YYREEE (reference sequence). This CDR3 comprises 15 residues. CDR3 coding DNA: TGTGCCAGCAGCCCCCGGACCCAGGATGGCGGGGAGCTGTTTTTT. This gives the protein CASSPRTQDGGELFF.

About this clone: The same CDR3 arises from other DNA sequences in this sample as well. This chain uses TRBV7-2 with TRBJ2-3; no clear D. CDR1 and CDR2 from the germline V gene are SGHTA and FQGNSA. The germline V and J ends were trimmed by 1 base and 1 base, with 6 bases remaining between them. This CDR3 has 14 amino acids. CDR3 amino acids: CASSLEAGTDTQYF. CDR3 coding DNA: TGTGCCAGCAGCTTAGAGGCGGGCACAGATACGCAGTATTTT.

The chain combines TRBV18 with TRBJ2-1; D possibly corresponds to TRBD2 (6 bases). This CDR3 comprises 16 residues. The V end was cut by 0 bases, the J end by 0 bases, with 9 bases between. The germline V gene has CDR1 KGHSH and CDR2 LQKENI. In nucleotides, the CDR3 is TGTGCCAGCTCACCACCGGGACTTGGCTCCTACAATGAGCAGTTCTTC. It encodes CASSPPGLGSYNEQFF.

This chain uses TRBV19 with TRBJ1-2, with a possible D match to TRBD1 (6 bases). V lost 4 bases, J lost 4 bases, and 10 bases lay in between. The CDR3 contains 13 residues. Germline CDR1 is LNHDA and CDR2 is SQIVND (reference sequence). The CDR3 DNA sequence: TGTGCCAGTAGTAGGGGACATCTCTATGGCTACACCTTC. Its protein is CASSRGHLYGYTF.

V gene TRBV7-9 combines with J gene TRBJ2-7; 8 nucleotides align to TRBD2. V lost 4 bases and J lost 6; bases outside the gene matches: 5. This CDR3 has 13 residues. In germline, CDR1 is SEHNR, CDR2 FQNEAQ (reference sequence). The CDR3 nucleotides are TGTGCCAGCAGCTCCTCTCGGGGGGGCGAGCAGTACTTC. It is translated as CASSSSRGGEQYF. Variable domain in full (rest from reference TRBV7-9 and TRBJ2-7): DTGVSQNPRHKITKRGQNVTFRCDPISEHNRLYWYRQTLGQGPEFLTYFQNEAQLEKSRLLSDRFSAERPKGSFSTLEIQRTEQGDSAMYLCASSSSRGGEQYFGPGTRLTVT.

This clone appeared a single time. The chain links TRBV19 to TRBJ2-6, with D possibly being TRBD1 (5 bases). The CDR3 runs to 18 residues. Germline V CDR1 and CDR2: LNHDA, SQIVND (reference sequence). Trimming removed 7 bases at V and 0 bases at J, with 19 bases between. This CDR3 reads CASTPSGYHPSGANVLTF. The CDR3 nucleotides are TGTGCCAGTACTCCCTCAGGGTACCATCCCTCTGGGGCCAACGTCCTGACTTTC.

V gene TRBV9 combines with J gene TRBJ2-7; D call uncertain. The V gene lost 4 bases and the J gene lost 3 bases, with 8 bases spanning the gap. From germline, CDR1 is SGDLS and CDR2 YYNGEE. The length of the CDR3 is 12 residues. CDR3 amino acids: CASSQNSYEQYF. The CDR3 DNA follows: TGTGCCAGCAGCCAAAACAGCTACGAGCAGTACTTC.

V gene TRBV19 combines with J gene TRBJ2-3; D is unclear. V was cut by 1 base and J by 2 bases, with 19 bases left in between. CDR1 is LNHDA and CDR2 is SQIVND in the germline V gene (reference sequence). The CDR3 is made up of 18 amino acids. CDR3: CASSIAAVGWADTDTQYF. DNA of the CDR3: TGTGCCAGTAGTATAGCCGCTGTGGGATGGGCAGACACAGATACGCAGTATTTT.

The rearrangement joins TRBV19 to TRBJ1-1, with 7 bases fitting TRBD1. Germline trimming cut 1 base from V and 0 bases from J; bases unmatched to any gene: 8. Germline CDR1 reads LNHDA; CDR2 reads SQIVND (reference sequence). The CDR3 loop spans 17 amino acids. In DNA form, the CDR3 reads TGTGCCAGTAGTATAGTCCCCCACAGGGGAATGAACACTGAAGCTTTCTTT. It is translated as CASSIVPHRGMNTEAFF.

This clone was seen a handful of times. The chain combines TRBV14 with TRBJ1-2; D call uncertain. CDR3 length: 15 amino acids. Trimming removed 1 base from V and 3 bases from J, with 12 bases in between. Germline CDR1 is SGHDN and CDR2 is FVKESK. In nucleotides, the CDR3 is TGTGCCAGCAGCCAAGGGATCGGACTTGACTATGGCTACACCTTC. Its protein product is CASSQGIGLDYGYTF. Together with reference TRBV14 and TRBJ1-2, the CDR3 gives the full variable domain: EAGVTQFPSHSVIEKGQTVTLRCDPISGHDNLYWYRRVMGKEIKFLLHFVKESKQDESGMPNNRFLAERTGGTYSTLKVQPAELEDSGVYFCASSQGIGLDYGYTFGSGTRLTVV.

The chain carries TRBV11-1 and TRBJ2-3, with 9 positions matching TRBD1. This CDR3 contains 14 residues. Per the germline V gene, CDR1 is SGHAT and CDR2 is FQDESV (reference sequence). Trimming removed 8 bases from V and 4 bases from J; junction bases left unmatched: 7. Written as DNA, the CDR3 is TGTGCCAGCCACGACAGGGGGAGAGCAGATACGCAGTATTTT. Its translation is CASHDRGRADTQYF. The whole variable domain, filled in from reference TRBV11-1 and TRBJ2-3, reads EAEVAQSPRYKITEKSQAVAFWCDPISGHATLYWYRQILGQGPELLVQFQDESVVDDSQLPKDRFSAERLKGVDSTLKIQPAELGDSAMYLCASHDRGRADTQYFGPGTRLTVL.

The table lists this clone with a count of one. The J gene is TRBJ1-5, the V gene TRBV7-9, with D possibly being TRBD1 (6 bases). The CDR3 totals 15 residues. The V gene lost 5 bases and the J gene lost 6 bases, with 17 bases spanning the gap. Germline values: CDR1 SEHNR, CDR2 FQNEAQ (reference sequence). This CDR3 reads CASSPLGGRSQPQHF. CDR3 DNA sequence: TGTGCCAGCAGCCCCCTGGGGGGGCGAAGTCAGCCCCAGCATTTT.

CDR3 nucleotides: TGTGCCAGCAGCGTAGGGGGGACCCCAACAAGGACCCTGCAGTACTTC. This gives the protein CASSVGGTPTRTLQYF. The chain joins TRBV9 to TRBJ2-5; possibly TRBD1 or TRBD2 for D (5 bases each). Trimming cost V 0 bases and J 11 bases, with 23 bases left between them. The CDR3 is 16 amino acids. Germline V gene lookup returns CDR1 SGDLS and CDR2 YYNGEE.

This chain connects TRBV18 to TRBJ2-7, with D perhaps TRBD2 (5 bases). V was trimmed by 4 bases and J by 7 bases, leaving 17 bases between them. Germline V lookup: CDR1 KGHSH, CDR2 LQKENI. This CDR3 has 14 amino acids. The CDR3 sequence is CASSQAVLSLEQYF. In DNA, the CDR3 is TGTGCCAGCTCACAAGCGGTTTTAAGCTTGGAGCAGTACTTC.

Concerning this clone itself: Other DNA sequences in the same sample also yield this CDR3. This rearrangement joins TRBV5-1 to TRBJ2-3; 10 nucleotides align to TRBD2. Unmatched junction bases numbered 5, after V lost 4 bases and J lost 0 bases. CDR1 is SGHRS, CDR2 YFSETQ, per germline. The CDR3 contains 16 residues. The CDR3, as DNA: TGCGCCAGCAGCCTAGGACTAGCGGCTAGCACAGATACGCAGTATTTT. Translated, it gives CASSLGLAASTDTQYF.

CDR3 region: CATSRLDQPQHF. The CDR3 DNA reads as TGTGCCACCAGCAGACTGGATCAGCCCCAGCATTTT. This chain joins TRBV15 and TRBJ1-5; D not resolved. This CDR3 comprises 12 residues. Germline assignment: CDR1 LNHNV and CDR2 YYDKDF (reference sequence). V was clipped by 2 bases and J by 5 bases, with 4 bases between them.

The chain links TRBV6-6 to TRBJ2-1, with no clear D. The germline V gene encodes CDR1 MNHNY and CDR2 SVGAGI (reference sequence). This CDR3 contains 14 residues. V lost 0 bases and J lost 6, with 9 bases in between. CDR3 sequence reads: CASSYSSSVNEQFF. CDR3 nucleotides: TGTGCCAGCAGTTACTCGAGTTCGGTCAATGAGCAGTTCTTC.

The V and J genes are TRBV11-3 and TRBJ2-3; D gene uncertain. Germline assignment: CDR1 SGHNT and CDR2 YENEEA. CDR3 length equals 15 residues. V was shortened by 1 base and J by 5 bases, with 13 bases between the two germline ends. The CDR3 DNA follows: TGTGCCAGCAGCTTAGGGGTTAGTCCCGGAGATACGCAGTATTTT. It codes for CASSLGVSPGDTQYF. The whole variable domain, filled in from reference TRBV11-3 and TRBJ2-3, reads EAGVVQSPRYKIIEKKQPVAFWCNPISGHNTLYWYLQNLGQGPELLIRYENEEAVDDSQLPKDRFSAERLKGVDSTLKIQPAELGDSAVYLCASSLGVSPGDTQYFGPGTRLTVL.

This sequence joins TRBV13 and TRBJ2-2; 9 bases match TRBD2. After removal of 6 bases from V and 4 bases from J, the junction contained 9 bases not matched to a gene. The CDR3 runs to 16 residues. The germline CDR1 and CDR2 sequences are PRHDT and FYEKMQ (reference sequence). CDR3 in DNA: TGTGCCAGCAGTAGTAGCGGGAGAACGATCACCGGGGAGCTGTTTTTT. It yields the protein CASSSSGRTITGELFF.

This rearrangement joins TRBV2 to TRBJ2-1; TRBD1 matches at 8 bases. Germline V gene sequence: CDR1 SNHLY, CDR2 FYNNEI. The CDR3 runs to 13 residues. The J segment lost 9 bases and the V segment lost 6 bases, leaving 7 bases of the junction unmatched. DNA of the CDR3: TGTGCCAGCAGAAAAGACAGGGGCGGTGAGCAGTTCTTC. Translated: CASRKDRGGEQFF.

This clone was seen a handful of times. At the DNA level, this CDR3 is encoded by other sequences in the same sample as well. The genes are TRBV5-1 and TRBJ1-2; TRBD1 aligns across 7 bases. CDR1 is SGHRS, CDR2 YFSETQ, per germline. Trimming cost V 4 bases and J 2 bases; bases outside gene matches: 2. The CDR3 spans 13 residues. The CDR3 coding sequence is TGCGCCAGCAGCCCGGGACAGAACTATGGCTACACCTTC. It translates to CASSPGQNYGYTF.

The chain recombines TRBV13 with TRBJ2-1, with 8 bases that match TRBD2. The V gene end was trimmed by 3 bases and the J gene end by 8 bases; junction bases not matched to a gene: 12. CDR1 and CDR2 from the germline V gene are PRHDT and FYEKMQ (reference sequence). This CDR3 is built from 16 residues. CDR3 in amino acids: CASSFIQWREVHEQFF. CDR3 DNA sequence: TGTGCCAGCAGCTTTATTCAGTGGCGGGAGGTCCATGAGCAGTTCTTC.

The CDR3 here is CASSLTGRFNTGELFF. The CDR3 region has the DNA TGTGCCAGCAGTTTAACCGGGAGGTTTAACACCGGGGAGCTGTTTTTT. V and J are TRBV28 and TRBJ2-2; 7 nucleotides agree with TRBD2. Germline CDR1 reads MDHEN; CDR2 reads SYDVKM. The J segment lost 2 bases and the V segment lost 2 bases, leaving 5 bases of the junction unmatched. The CDR3 covers 16 residues.

CDR3 protein: CASSTFGTTAPDTQYF. The DNA of the CDR3 is TGTGCCAGCAGTACATTTGGGACTACCGCGCCAGATACGCAGTATTTT. V gene TRBV9 combines with J gene TRBJ2-3; 7 bases agree with TRBD2. Germline CDR1 is SGDLS and CDR2 is YYNGEE. The CDR3 spans 16 residues. J gave up 4 bases and V 5 bases, and 13 bases lay outside the gene matches.

The sample holds one count of this clone. The V and J genes are TRBV7-9 and TRBJ2-7; TRBD2 is a possible D gene (6 bases). Looked up from germline, CDR1 is SEHNR and CDR2 is FQNEAQ (reference sequence). The CDR3 is 12 residues long. V lost 3 bases, J lost 6 bases, and 9 bases lay in between. The CDR3 DNA reads as TGTGCCAGCAGCTTTAGCGGTCGCGAGCAGTACTTC. This translates into CASSFSGREQYF. The full variable domain, in which reference TRBV7-9 and TRBJ2-7 provide the parts outside the CDR3, is DTGVSQNPRHKITKRGQNVTFRCDPISEHNRLYWYRQTLGQGPEFLTYFQNEAQLEKSRLLSDRFSAERPKGSFSTLEIQRTEQGDSAMYLCASSFSGREQYFGPGTRLTVT.

J is TRBJ2-2 and V is TRBV28, with D possibly matching TRBD2 (6 bases). V lost 3 bases and J lost 1, with 24 bases in between. CDR1 MDHEN and CDR2 SYDVKM come from the germline V gene. The CDR3 sequence is 20 residues long. The DNA for the CDR3 is TGTGCCAGCAGTTTTTTCAGAGGTTTGGGGAGGCCCGAGAACACCGGGGAGCTGTTTTTT. This sequence encodes CASSFFRGLGRPENTGELFF. Together with reference TRBV28 and TRBJ2-2, the CDR3 gives the full variable domain: DVKVTQSSRYLVKRTGEKVFLECVQDMDHENMFWYRQDPGLGLRLIYFSYDVKMKEKGDIPEGYSVSREKKERFSLILESASTNQTSMYLCASSFFRGLGRPENTGELFFGEGSRLTVL.

The chain has TRBV7-2 and TRBJ2-5; 7 bases line up with TRBD1. The germline V gene has CDR1 SGHTA and CDR2 FQGNSA. The CDR3 runs 17 residues. V trimming: 5 bases; J trimming: 3 bases; junction bases outside the gene matches: 15. The CDR3 sequence: CASSPDIHSGTEETQYF. In DNA, the CDR3 is TGTGCCAGCAGCCCCGATATTCACTCCGGGACAGAAGAGACCCAGTACTTC. Supplemented by reference TRBV7-2 and TRBJ2-5, the full variable domain reads GAGVSQSPSNKVTEKGKDVELRCDPISGHTALYWYRQSLGQGLEFLIYFQGNSAPDKSGLPSDRFSAERTGGSVSTLTIQRTQQEDSAVYLCASSPDIHSGTEETQYFGPGTRLLVL.